The T cell receptor (beta chain) described here comes from a study of blood T cell repertoires in COVID-19. V gave up 4 bases and J gave up 5 bases; unmatched junction bases: 8. Germline V gene data show CDR1 as SGHNT and CDR2 as YENEEA. The CDR3 is 15 amino acids. Libraries were prepared by immunoSEQ multiplex PCR; TCRdb keeps only in-frame clonotypes and omits some of them. The table includes 400,000 or so clones, approximately 90% detected once. This sequence was found in a young man with COVID-19, enrolled during active disease. This chain links TRBV11-3 with TRBJ2-1, with 7 positions matching TRBD1. Material for sequencing was peripheral blood. CDR3 protein: CASSSYTGTDNEQFF. The CDR3, as DNA: TGTGCCAGCAGCTCATATACCGGGACAGACAATGAGCAGTTCTTC.